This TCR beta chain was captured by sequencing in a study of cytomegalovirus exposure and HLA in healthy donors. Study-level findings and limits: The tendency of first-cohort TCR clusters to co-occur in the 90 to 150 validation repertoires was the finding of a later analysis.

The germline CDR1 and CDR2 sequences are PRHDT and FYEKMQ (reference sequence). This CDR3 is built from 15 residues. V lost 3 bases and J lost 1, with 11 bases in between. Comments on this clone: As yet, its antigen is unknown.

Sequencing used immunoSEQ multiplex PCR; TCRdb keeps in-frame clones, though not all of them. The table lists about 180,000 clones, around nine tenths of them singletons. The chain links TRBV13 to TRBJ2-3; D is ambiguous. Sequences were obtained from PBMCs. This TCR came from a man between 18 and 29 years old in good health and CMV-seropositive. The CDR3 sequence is CASSFSSHGTDTQYF. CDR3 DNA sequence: TGTGCCAGCAGCTTTAGTTCTCACGGCACAGATACGCAGTATTTT.